Listed below are T cell receptor beta chains from one sample, sequenced in a study of cytomegalovirus exposure and HLA in healthy donors. Profiling relied on immunoSEQ multiplex PCR, and the TCRdb table lists in-frame clones only, not all of them. The sample records some 170,000 clones, roughly 89% being singletons. Sample: PBMCs. The receptor set was obtained from a young woman in good health and CMV-seropositive. Both conserved end residues are part of each CDR3. D genes are given only for firm matches. The size field is filled for only some rows; it gives once, few, many or a size class.

J | D | size | V | CDR3 | DNA
TRBJ2-1 | TRBD1 | . | TRBV7-8 | CASSLLGQYNEQFF | TGTGCCAGCAGCTTACTGGGACAGTACAATGAGCAGTTCTTC
TRBJ2-1 | TRBD1 | . | TRBV25-1 | CASSGSGTGIWLTPVFF | TGTGCCAGCAGTGGATCCGGGACAGGGATTTGGCTTACCCCGGTGTTCTTC
TRBJ2-7 | TRBD1 | . | TRBV11-3 | CASSFNRGVYEQYF | TGTGCCAGCAGCTTTAACAGGGGTGTCTACGAGCAGTACTTC
TRBJ1-2 | . | once | TRBV7-8 | CASSFPSGEAVANYGYTF | TGTGCCAGCAGCTTCCCGTCCGGGGAGGCCGTAGCTAACTATGGCTACACCTTC
TRBJ2-1 | TRBD2 | once | TRBV27 | CASRLAGENEQFF | TGTGCCAGCAGGCTAGCGGGAGAAAATGAGCAGTTCTTC
TRBJ1-1 | . | . | TRBV7-3 | CASSHKMNTEAFF | TGTGCCAGCAGCCACAAAATGAACACTGAAGCTTTCTTT
TRBJ2-7 | TRBD1 | once | TRBV7-2 | CASTGTGRSYEQYF | TGTGCCAGCACCGGGACAGGCCGGTCCTACGAGCAGTACTTC
TRBJ2-3 | . | . | TRBV7-9 | CASSPRDFIDTQYF | TGTGCCAGCAGCCCCAGGGACTTCATAGATACGCAGTATTTT
TRBJ1-1 | . | . | TRBV7-2 | CASSFAVAGDTEAFF | TGTGCCAGCAGCTTCGCAGTTGCAGGGGACACTGAAGCTTTCTTT
TRBJ2-1 | TRBD1 | . | TRBV7-9 | CASRGTGLNNEQFF | TGTGCCAGCAGAGGGACAGGGCTTAACAATGAGCAGTTCTTC
TRBJ1-2 | TRBD1 | . | TRBV27 | CASSPLTGGSGYTF | TGTGCCAGCAGTCCCTTGACAGGGGGCTCTGGCTACACCTTC
TRBJ2-7 | TRBD2 | . | TRBV30 | CAWSGPTSGAYEQYF | TGTGCCTGGAGTGGCCCGACTAGCGGGGCATACGAGCAGTACTTC
TRBJ2-2 | . | . | TRBV2 | CASSRQGGNTGELFF | TGTGCCAGCAGTCGACAGGGAGGCAACACCGGGGAGCTGTTTTTT
TRBJ2-7 | TRBD2 | . | TRBV6-5 | CASGLAGEREQYF | TGTGCCAGCGGGCTAGCGGGAGAGCGCGAGCAGTACTTC
TRBJ1-2 | . | . | TRBV19 | CASSPISSNYGYTF | TGTGCCAGTAGTCCAATTTCATCTAACTATGGCTACACCTTC
TRBJ2-5 | . | . | TRBV5-1 | CASSLGGFQETQYF | TGCGCCAGCAGCCTCGGGGGATTCCAAGAGACCCAGTACTTC
TRBJ2-1 | TRBD2 | . | TRBV13 | CASSPSLGERGKDSSYNEQFF | TGTGCCAGCAGCCCCTCCCTTGGGGAGCGGGGTAAAGATAGCTCCTACAATGAGCAGTTCTTC
TRBJ2-7 | TRBD1 | few | TRBV5-4 | CASSLGTGPYEQYF | TGTGCCAGCAGCTTGGGGACAGGGCCCTACGAGCAGTACTTC
TRBJ2-7 | TRBD2 | few | TRBV5-1 | CASSSTSGPYEQYF | TGCGCCAGCAGCTCGACTAGCGGACCCTACGAGCAGTACTTC
TRBJ1-1 | . | . | TRBV30 | CAWRGQWGTEAFF | TGTGCCTGGAGGGGGCAGTGGGGCACTGAAGCTTTCTTT
TRBJ2-1 | TRBD2 | . | TRBV30 | CASRRSGRPYNEQFF | TGTGCCTCCCGTAGGAGCGGGAGGCCCTACAATGAGCAGTTCTTC
TRBJ1-5 | . | . | TRBV4-1 | CASSQGPGRGQPQHF | TGCGCCAGCAGCCAAGGACCGGGTAGGGGTCAGCCCCAGCATTTT
TRBJ2-3 | . | . | TRBV7-7 | CASSSGLATDTQYF | TGTGCTAGCAGCTCGGGACTTGCCACAGATACGCAGTATTTT
TRBJ1-5 | . | . | TRBV6-1 | CASSEAQRHSNQPQHF | TGTGCCAGCAGTGAAGCGCAGAGGCATAGCAATCAGCCCCAGCATTTT
TRBJ2-5 | TRBD2 | . | TRBV10-3 | CAISAPGQPGRETQYF | TGTGCCATCAGTGCCCCGGGGCAGCCCGGGAGGGAGACCCAGTACTTC
TRBJ2-5 | TRBD2 | . | TRBV7-7 | CASSLHKYRQLAGDPETQYF | TGTGCTAGCAGCTTACATAAATACCGGCAACTAGCGGGAGACCCAGAGACCCAGTACTTC
TRBJ2-1 | . | once | TRBV19 | CASRREGGGNEQFF | TGTGCCAGTAGGAGAGAGGGAGGGGGAAATGAGCAGTTCTTC
TRBJ2-6 | . | few | TRBV6-4 | CASSDSSVSGANVLTF | TGTGCCAGCAGTGACTCGAGTGTTAGTGGGGCCAACGTCCTGACTTTC
TRBJ1-2 | . | . | TRBV4-1 | CASSQVDRPNYGYTF | TGCGCCAGCAGCCAGGTTGACAGGCCTAACTATGGCTACACCTTC
TRBJ2-1 | TRBD2 | . | TRBV4-3 | CASSLLADSYNEQFF | TGCGCCAGCAGCCTACTAGCGGATTCCTACAATGAGCAGTTCTTC
TRBJ2-7 | . | . | TRBV2 | CASSERSKRPYEQYF | TGTGCCAGCAGTGAAAGGAGCAAAAGACCTTACGAGCAGTACTTC
TRBJ2-1 | . | . | TRBV9 | CASSAYLYNEQFF | TGTGCCAGCAGCGCCTACTTATACAATGAGCAGTTCTTC
TRBJ2-7 | . | . | TRBV30 | CAWRENYYEQYF | TGTGCCTGGAGAGAGAATTACTACGAGCAGTACTTC
TRBJ1-2 | TRBD1 | . | TRBV6-1 | CASSEGQASYGYTF | TGTGCCAGCAGTGAGGGACAGGCTTCCTATGGCTACACCTTC
TRBJ1-5 | . | . | TRBV30 | CAWSAGASNQPQHF | TGTGCCTGGAGTGCAGGGGCGAGCAATCAGCCCCAGCATTTT
TRBJ1-2 | TRBD1 | . | TRBV19 | CASSRDSQNYGYTF | TGTGCCAGTAGTAGGGACAGTCAGAACTATGGCTACACCTTC
TRBJ1-1 | TRBD1 | . | TRBV25-1 | CASTGQAKNTEAFF | TGTGCCAGCACGGGACAGGCCAAGAACACTGAAGCTTTCTTT
TRBJ2-7 | . | . | TRBV5-1 | CASSLEPSGAGRVYEQYF | TGCGCCAGCAGCTTGGAACCTTCAGGGGCAGGGCGAGTCTACGAGCAGTACTTC
TRBJ2-5 | . | . | TRBV29-1 | CSVGEPGETQYF | TGCAGCGTTGGCGAACCAGGGGAGACCCAGTACTTC
TRBJ2-3 | . | . | TRBV7-2 | CASSSPVRAGLPFTDTQYF | TGTGCCAGCAGCTCCCCCGTACGGGCGGGACTCCCCTTCACAGATACGCAGTATTTT
TRBJ1-4 | TRBD1 | . | TRBV19 | CASSILMTGGREKLFF | TGTGCCAGTAGTATCCTCATGACAGGGGGCCGCGAAAAACTGTTTTTT
TRBJ2-7 | TRBD2 | . | TRBV4-3 | CASSQAAPGGSSSYEQYF | TGCGCCAGCAGCCAGGCCGCCCCGGGAGGGTCGAGCTCCTACGAGCAGTACTTC
TRBJ2-3 | . | . | TRBV29-1 | CSVEDFGVWPDTQYF | TGCAGCGTTGAAGATTTCGGGGTTTGGCCAGATACGCAGTATTTT
TRBJ1-2 | TRBD1 | . | TRBV30 | CAWNPDRGNYGYTF | TGTGCCTGGAACCCAGACAGGGGGAACTATGGCTACACCTTC
TRBJ1-5 | TRBD1 | . | TRBV11-2 | CASSGSGGGQPQHF | TGTGCCAGCAGCGGGTCAGGGGGCGGTCAGCCCCAGCATTTT
TRBJ2-6 | TRBD1 | . | TRBV19 | CARGTGPNSGANVLTF | TGTGCCAGGGGGACAGGACCAAACTCTGGAGCCAACGTCCTGACTTTC
TRBJ2-7 | . | . | TRBV2 | CASSRGYEQYF | TGTGCCAGCAGTCGAGGGTACGAGCAGTACTTC
TRBJ1-5 | . | . | TRBV19 | CAGPEGRSDQPQHF | TGTGCCGGCCCGGAGGGAAGGAGCGATCAGCCCCAGCATTTT
TRBJ2-1 | . | . | TRBV9 | CASSVANSPNEQFF | TGTGCCAGCAGCGTAGCTAACAGCCCCAATGAGCAGTTCTTC
TRBJ2-5 | . | few | TRBV2 | CASSARETQYF | TGTGCCAGCAGTGCCCGAGAGACCCAGTACTTC
TRBJ1-4 | TRBD1 | once | TRBV9 | CASSLRTGENEKLFF | TGTGCCAGCAGCCTGCGGACAGGAGAAAATGAAAAACTGTTTTTT
TRBJ2-5 | . | . | TRBV7-9 | CASSLIGGTQYF | TGTGCCAGCAGCTTGATAGGGGGGACCCAGTACTTC
TRBJ2-7 | TRBD1 | . | TRBV30 | CAGRTGGGYEQYF | TGTGCCGGAAGGACAGGGGGCGGATACGAGCAGTACTTC
TRBJ1-5 | . | . | TRBV5-6 | CASSLRGGSNQPQHF | TGTGCCAGCAGCCTCAGGGGAGGGAGCAATCAGCCCCAGCATTTT
TRBJ2-7 | TRBD1 | . | TRBV5-1 | CASSLTGDSYEQYF | TGCGCCAGCAGCTTAACAGGGGATTCCTACGAGCAGTACTTC
TRBJ2-7 | TRBD1 | . | TRBV7-2 | CASSFRDSDYEQYF | TGTGCCAGCAGCTTCCGGGACAGCGACTACGAGCAGTACTTC
TRBJ2-7 | TRBD2 | . | TRBV6-6 | CATRGLAGGEQYF | TGTGCCACCAGGGGACTAGCGGGAGGGGAACAGTACTTC